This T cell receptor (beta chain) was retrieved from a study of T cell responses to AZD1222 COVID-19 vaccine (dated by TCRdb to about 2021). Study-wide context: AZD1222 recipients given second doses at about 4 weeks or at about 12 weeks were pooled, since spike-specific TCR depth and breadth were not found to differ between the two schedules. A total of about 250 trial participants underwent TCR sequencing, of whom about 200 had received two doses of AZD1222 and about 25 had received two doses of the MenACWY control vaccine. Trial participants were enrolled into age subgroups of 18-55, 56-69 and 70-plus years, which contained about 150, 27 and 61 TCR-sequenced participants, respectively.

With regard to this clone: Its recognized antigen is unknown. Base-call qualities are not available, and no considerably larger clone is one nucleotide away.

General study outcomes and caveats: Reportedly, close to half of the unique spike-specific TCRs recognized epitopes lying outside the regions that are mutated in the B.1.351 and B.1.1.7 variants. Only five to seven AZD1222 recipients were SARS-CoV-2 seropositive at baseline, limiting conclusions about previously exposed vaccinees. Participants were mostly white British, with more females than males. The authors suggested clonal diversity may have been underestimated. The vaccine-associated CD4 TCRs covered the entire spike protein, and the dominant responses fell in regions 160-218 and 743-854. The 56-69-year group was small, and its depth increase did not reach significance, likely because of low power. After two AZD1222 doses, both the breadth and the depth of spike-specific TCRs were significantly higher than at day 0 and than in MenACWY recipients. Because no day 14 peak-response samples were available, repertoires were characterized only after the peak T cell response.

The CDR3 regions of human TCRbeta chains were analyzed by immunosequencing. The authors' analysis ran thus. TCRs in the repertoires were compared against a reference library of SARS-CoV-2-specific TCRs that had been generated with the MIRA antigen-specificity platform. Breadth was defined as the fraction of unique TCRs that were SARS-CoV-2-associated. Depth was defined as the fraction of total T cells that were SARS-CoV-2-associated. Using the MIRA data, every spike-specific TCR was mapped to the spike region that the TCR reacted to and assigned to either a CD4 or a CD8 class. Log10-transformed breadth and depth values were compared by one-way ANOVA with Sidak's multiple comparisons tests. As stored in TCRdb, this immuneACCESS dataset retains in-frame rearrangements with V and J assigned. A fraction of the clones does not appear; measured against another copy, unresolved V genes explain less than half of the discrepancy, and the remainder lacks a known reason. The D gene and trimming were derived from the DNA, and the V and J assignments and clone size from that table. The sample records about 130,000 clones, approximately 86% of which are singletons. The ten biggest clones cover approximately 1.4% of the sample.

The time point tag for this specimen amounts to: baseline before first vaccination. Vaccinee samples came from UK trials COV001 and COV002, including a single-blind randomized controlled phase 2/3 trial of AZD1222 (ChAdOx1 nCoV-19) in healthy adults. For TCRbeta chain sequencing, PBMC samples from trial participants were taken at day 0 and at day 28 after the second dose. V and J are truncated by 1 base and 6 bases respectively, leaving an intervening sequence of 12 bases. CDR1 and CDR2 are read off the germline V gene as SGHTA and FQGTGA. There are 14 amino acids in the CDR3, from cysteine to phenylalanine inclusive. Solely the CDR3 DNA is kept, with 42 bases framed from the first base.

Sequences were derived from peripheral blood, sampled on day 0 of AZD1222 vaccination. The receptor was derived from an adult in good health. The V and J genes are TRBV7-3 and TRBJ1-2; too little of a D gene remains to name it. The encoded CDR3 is CASSLNPGTNGYTF. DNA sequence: TGTGCCAGCAGCTTAAATCCAGGCACTAATGGCTACACCTTC.